This entry features one T cell receptor beta chain sequence. Antigen: not known. A multiplex PCR was run with 60 Vbeta primers and 13 Jbeta primers. Clones were read by immunoSEQ multiplex PCR, and TCRdb kept only the in-frame ones, dropping some. The sample lists under 300,000 clones, about nine tenths seen once, with roughly 4% in the top ten. These data originate in a study of cytomegalovirus exposure and HLA in healthy donors. The CDR3 runs 14 residues. Germline CDR1 MNHEY, CDR2 SVGAGI. Trimming left V 2 bases short and J 0 bases short, with 7 bases between. Study observations and caveats: Some TCR beta chains (about 170 of them) were listed as cytomegalovirus-associated. In a later analysis, compared with equally common non-associated chains, HLA-associated beta chains were more expanded. In a later analysis, at a false discovery rate of 0.05, 15,000 to 20,000 TCR beta sequences matched HLA alleles.

This receptor was identified in a man in his forties or fifties in good health and CMV-seropositive. The specimen sequenced was PBMCs. This chain links TRBV6-5 with TRBJ1-1; D not certain. The CDR3 coding sequence is TGTGCCAGCAGTTACGAGGGCATGAACACTGAAGCTTTCTTT. Protein: CASSYEGMNTEAFF.